This T cell receptor beta chain was documented in a study of post-analysis software for immune sequencing data. Study results and caveats: Roughly five TRBV segments were more frequent in patients than controls; TRBV5-6, TRBV5-1 and TRBV20-1 belonged to this group.

Germline CDR1 SGHVS, CDR2 FQNEAQ. The CDR3 consists of 13 residues. The V gene end was trimmed by 5 bases and the J gene end by 7 bases; junction bases not matched to a gene: 5. As to this clonotype: Its antigen is still unknown.

Prepared TCR beta cDNA libraries contained unique molecular identifiers. TCRdb reanalysed the PCR reads using MiXCR and keeps one entry per CDR3 protein. The table records around 200,000 distinct CDR3 sequences, 29% of them present only once. Sequenced: blood. The source of this sequence is a girl aged 2-17 years with multiple sclerosis. The rearrangement links TRBV7-8 to TRBJ1-5; 7 bases align to TRBD1. The CDR3, as DNA: TGTGCCAGCAGCCGAGACAGGGAACAGCCCCAGCATTTT. This gives the protein CASSRDREQPQHF.